This T cell receptor beta chain was recovered during a study of T cell repertoires in cytomegalovirus infection (dated by TCRdb to between 2017 and 2020). Regarding the complete study: Because public TCR beta signatures pointed to carriage of CMV infection together with the matching HLA type, the HLA type of each donor mattered for the analysis.

The data were produced on an Illumina HiSeq 1500. Using fastp at Q25 and MiXCR, TCRdb reprocessed the public reads and kept productive beta chains. Rows matching on CDR3 protein sequence are summarized as one entry with the most common DNA and genes. The sample table records approximately 180,000 distinct CDR3 sequences; about 20% of these occur just once. The ten top clones hold under 3.5% of the sample. Comment on this clonotype: What this receptor recognizes is not known. Within one base of it there is no much larger clone, and no base qualities were kept.

On the study overall, not on this receptor specifically: Carriers of CMV infection plus the relevant HLA type were discriminated by the cumulative frequency of public TCR beta family members in the study cohort and in an independent roughly 370-donor cohort. In the ex vivo response, HLA-C-restricted CMV-specific TCR beta clonotypes were dominant, and in two of eight donors the single most frequent clonotype came from this HLA-C-restricted group.

The CDR3 sequence holds 15 residues, the cysteine and phenylalanine included. The sequence is cut down to CDR3 DNA, 45 bases in frame from base 1. The V end gives up 7 bases and the J end 2 bases, leaving 8 bases in the junction not matched to a gene. CDR1 LNHDA and CDR2 SQIVND are derived from the germline V gene (reference sequence). Source material: PBMCs. Recombination linked TRBV19 to TRBJ1-5, with 7 junctional bases fitting TRBD1. This TCR came from a human donor in good health (CMV status not recorded). Some clones in this sample may be carry-over from other donors' samples. The nucleotide sequence is TGTGCCAGTATTAAACAGGGGCGCGGCAATCAGCCCCAGCATTTT. Translated, it gives CASIKQGRGNQPQHF.